Presented here are 18 T cell receptor beta chains from one specimen sequenced in a study of cytomegalovirus exposure and HLA in healthy donors. It was with 60 Vbeta and 13 Jbeta primers that the PCR ran. Generated by immunoSEQ multiplex PCR, the TCRdb table keeps only in-frame clones and is missing some. The repertoire holds approximately 200,000 clones, approximately 81% seen once, with around 2.2% in the top ten. Sequenced material: PBMCs. These receptors were obtained from a young woman in good health and CMV-seropositive.

The chain uses TRBV2 and TRBJ2-5; TRBD2 aligns across 9 bases. With V trimmed by 7 bases and J by 4 bases, 16 bases remained unmatched. This CDR3 region has 17 residues. Germline V gene data show CDR1 as SNHLY and CDR2 as FYNNEI. In nucleotides, the CDR3 is TGTGCCAGCATGGCGCGGGGGGGACTAGTGGGGGGAGAGACCCAGTACTTC. Residues: CASMARGGLVGGETQYF.

Comments on this clone: No conserved phenylalanine or tryptophan ends this CDR3, so it is likely a read error. This rearrangement joins TRBV7-6 to TRBJ1-2; D gene unclear. Germline V gene lookup returns CDR1 SGHVS and CDR2 FNYEAQ. Deletions cut 5 bases from V and 2 bases from J, with 21 bases between. The CDR3 loop spans 17 amino acids. CDR3 loop: CASSPEALGLKNYGYTL. The CDR3 nucleotides are TGTGCCAGCAGCCCCGAGGCGTTAGGACTGAAAAACTATGGCTACACCCTC.

This chain uses TRBV6-4 with TRBJ1-3; D gene ambiguous. CDR1 and CDR2 (germline): MRHNA, SNTAGT. Trimming stripped 6 bases from V and 0 bases from J, with 9 bases between. The CDR3 runs 14 residues. The CDR3, as DNA: TGTGCCAGCAGATACAGAAACTCTGGAAACACCATATATTTT. As protein: CASRYRNSGNTIYF.

This chain connects TRBV19 to TRBJ1-2, with TRBD1 identical over 7 bases. This CDR3 has 17 residues. V gave up 8 bases and J gave up 2 bases; unmatched junction bases: 17. CDR1 is LNHDA and CDR2 is SQIVND in the germline V gene (reference sequence). The DNA for the CDR3 is TGTGCCAGTCGCGATAGGGACAGAGCTACCTCGAACTATGGCTACACCTTC. Encoded protein: CASRDRDRATSNYGYTF.

V gene TRBV5-1 combines with J gene TRBJ2-3; the match to TRBD2 covers 14 bases. The CDR3 consists of 17 residues. Trimming removed 3 bases from V and 6 bases from J; junction bases left unmatched: 9. CDR1 and CDR2 from the germline V gene are SGHRS and YFSETQ. For the CDR3, the DNA is TGCGCCAGCAGCTCCGGGACTAGCGGGGGCCCTAGGGATACGCAGTATTTT. The encoded protein is CASSSGTSGGPRDTQYF.

CDR3 DNA sequence: TGTGCCAGCAGCGTGACCGGGACAGGTAATTCACCCCTCCACTTT. It codes for CASSVTGTGNSPLHF. This sequence joins TRBV9 and TRBJ1-6; TRBD1 matches at 8 bases. V gave up 2 bases and J gave up 6 bases; unmatched junction bases: 4. Germline V gives CDR1 SGDLS, CDR2 YYNGEE. The CDR3 sequence is 15 residues long.

In its sample, this clone was seen a few times. The rearrangement joins TRBV7-2 to TRBJ1-2; the D is unclear. V dropped 2 bases and J dropped 4 bases, with 11 bases sitting between them. The CDR3 loop spans 14 amino acids. Germline lookup yields CDR1 SGHTA and CDR2 FQGNSA. Here the CDR3 reads CASSLFGISYGYTF. The CDR3 DNA reads TGTGCCAGCAGCTTATTTGGCATTTCCTATGGCTACACCTTC.

CDR3 in DNA: TGCGCCAGCAGCATCACACTAGCGGTAGTATCCGGGGAGCTGTTTTTT. It encodes CASSITLAVVSGELFF. The chain links TRBV5-1 to TRBJ2-2, with 8 bases matching TRBD2. V shed 4 bases, J shed 6 bases, and the junction held 11 bases outside the gene matches. Germline V CDR1 and CDR2: SGHRS, YFSETQ. The CDR3 spans 16 residues.

This clone has just one count. The genes are TRBV6-5 and TRBJ2-1; 7 bases map to TRBD2. Germline V lookup: CDR1 MNHEY, CDR2 SVGAGI. With V trimmed by 0 bases and J by 2 bases, 1 base remained unmatched. There are 15 residues in the CDR3. In DNA, the CDR3 is TGTGCCAGCAGTTACTCGGGGGGGGCCTACAATGAGCAGTTCTTC. This encodes CASSYSGGAYNEQFF.

This clone was seen more than once but under ten times. V is TRBV23-1 and J is TRBJ1-1; no clear D. TRBV23-1 is given ORF status, its function remaining uncertain. The CDR3 spans 15 residues. The V and J ends lost 7 bases and 0 bases respectively, with 15 bases between them. Here the CDR3 DNA reads TGCGCCAGCATAAGTTCCGGGAACGTGAACACTGAAGCTTTCTTT. Residues: CASISSGNVNTEAFF.

This clone showed up just once. The rearrangement uses TRBV28 and TRBJ2-2, with TRBD2 identical over 15 bases. V lost 6 bases and J lost 1; bases outside the gene matches: 12. The CDR3 consists of 20 residues. Germline CDR1 MDHEN, CDR2 SYDVKM. The CDR3 reads CASSSSWAGLAGGNTGELFF. The CDR3 nucleotides are TGTGCCAGCAGCTCCTCGTGGGCGGGACTAGCGGGGGGGAACACCGGGGAGCTGTTTTTT.

Notes on this clone: One end of the junction fails to match germline, which may point to a read error. V usage is TRBV27 and J usage is TRBJ2-4; D is possibly TRBD2 (5 bases). Germline V gives CDR1 MNHEY, CDR2 SMNVEV (reference sequence). This CDR3 comprises 12 residues. CDR3 loop: CASRGAKNSQYF. The CDR3 nucleotides read TGTGCCAGCAGGGGAGCCAAAAACAGTCAGTACTTC.

This chain connects TRBV10-1 to TRBJ1-1, with D uncertain. The V gene's germline CDR1 is WNHNN and CDR2 SYGVQD (reference sequence). The CDR3 consists of 14 residues. V was cut by 4 bases and J by 3 bases, with 12 bases left in between. CDR3 bases: TGCGCCAGCAGTGCTGAAGCCCTGGACACTGAAGCTTTCTTT. It encodes CASSAEALDTEAFF.

This clone was counted only a few times. CDR3 residues: CSASTGAYEQYF. CDR3 in DNA: TGCAGCGCTAGCACGGGGGCCTACGAGCAGTACTTC. V and J are TRBV29-1 and TRBJ2-7, with D possibly being TRBD2 (6 bases). The ends were cut back, 7 bases at V and 2 bases at J, with 12 bases in the middle. The germline V gene encodes CDR1 SQVTM and CDR2 ANQGSEA. This CDR3 comprises 12 residues.

The chain joins TRBV12-2 to TRBJ2-1; TRBD2, the table's D call, was not compared with the DNA. TRBV12-2 is classified as a pseudogene. The CDR3 is 12 amino acids. CDR3 nucleotide sequence: TGTGCAAGTCCAAAAGCCGGGAGGGTGGAGTTCTTC. Encoded protein: CASPKAGRVEFF.

This sequence joins TRBV15 and TRBJ2-7; 9 nucleotides agree with TRBD2. Germline CDR1 reads LNHNV; CDR2 reads YYDKDF (reference sequence). J gave up 0 bases and V 0 bases, and 0 bases lay outside the gene matches. The CDR3 sequence is 15 residues long. In DNA, the CDR3 is TGTGCCACCAGCAGAGAGACTAGCGGCTCCTACGAGCAGTACTTC. Amino acid sequence: CATSRETSGSYEQYF.

The chain has TRBV28 and TRBJ1-1; 7 nucleotides match TRBD1. Looked up from germline, CDR1 is MDHEN and CDR2 is SYDVKM. The CDR3 has 14 amino acids. The trim removed 7 bases at V and 4 bases at J, leaving 9 bases unmatched. The CDR3 DNA is TGTGCCAGCAAGGAGGGGGCGTTTGGCACTGAAGCTTTCTTT. Translated, it gives CASKEGAFGTEAFF.

The rearrangement joins TRBV6-5 to TRBJ1-5; 7 bases map to TRBD1. In germline, CDR1 is MNHEY, CDR2 SVGAGI. The CDR3 covers 13 residues. J was trimmed by 4 bases and V by 8 bases; bases with no gene match: 5. CDR3 in amino acids: CASGTVQNQPQHF. The CDR3 DNA reads TGTGCCAGCGGGACAGTACAAAATCAGCCCCAGCATTTT.